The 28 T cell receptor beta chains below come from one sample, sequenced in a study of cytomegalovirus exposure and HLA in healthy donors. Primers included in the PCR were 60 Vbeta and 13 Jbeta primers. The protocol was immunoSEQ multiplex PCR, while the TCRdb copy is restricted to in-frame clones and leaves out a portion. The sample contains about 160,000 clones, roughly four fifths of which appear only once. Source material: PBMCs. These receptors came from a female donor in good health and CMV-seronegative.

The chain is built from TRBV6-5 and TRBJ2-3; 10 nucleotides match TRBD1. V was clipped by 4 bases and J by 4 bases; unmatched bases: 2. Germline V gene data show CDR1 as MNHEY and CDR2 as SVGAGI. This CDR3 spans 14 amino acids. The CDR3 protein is CASSFGQGADTQYF. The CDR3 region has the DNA TGTGCCAGCAGTTTTGGACAGGGGGCAGATACGCAGTATTTT.

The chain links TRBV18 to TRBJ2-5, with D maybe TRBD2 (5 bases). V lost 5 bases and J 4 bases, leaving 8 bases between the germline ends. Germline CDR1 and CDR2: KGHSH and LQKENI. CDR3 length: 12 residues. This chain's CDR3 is CASSEGGETQYF. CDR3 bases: TGTGCCAGCTCAGAGGGTGGAGAGACCCAGTACTTC.

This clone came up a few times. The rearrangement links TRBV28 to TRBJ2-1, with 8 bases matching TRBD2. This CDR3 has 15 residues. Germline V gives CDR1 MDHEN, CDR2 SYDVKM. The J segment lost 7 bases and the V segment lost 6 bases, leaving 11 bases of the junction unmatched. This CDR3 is CASSSSGIGGNEQFF. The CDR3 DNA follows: TGTGCCAGCAGCAGTAGCGGGATCGGAGGGAATGAGCAGTTCTTC.

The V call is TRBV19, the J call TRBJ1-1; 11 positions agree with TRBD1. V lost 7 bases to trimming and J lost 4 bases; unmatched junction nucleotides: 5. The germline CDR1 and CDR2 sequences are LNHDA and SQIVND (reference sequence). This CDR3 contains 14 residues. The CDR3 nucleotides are TGTGCCAGTAAGGACAGGGGGCGCCCCACTGAAGCTTTCTTT. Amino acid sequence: CASKDRGRPTEAFF.

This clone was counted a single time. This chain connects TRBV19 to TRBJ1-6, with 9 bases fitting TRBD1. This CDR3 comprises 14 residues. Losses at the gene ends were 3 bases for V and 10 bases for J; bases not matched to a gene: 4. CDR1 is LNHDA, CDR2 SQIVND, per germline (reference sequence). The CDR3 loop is CASSMTGGQSPLHF. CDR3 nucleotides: TGTGCCAGTAGTATGACAGGGGGGCAGTCACCCCTCCACTTT.

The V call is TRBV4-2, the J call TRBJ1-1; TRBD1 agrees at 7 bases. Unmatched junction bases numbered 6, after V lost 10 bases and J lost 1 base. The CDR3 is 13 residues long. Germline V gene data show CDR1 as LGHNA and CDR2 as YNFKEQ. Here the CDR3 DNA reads TGTGCCACTGCGGAGGGGGCGAACACTGAAGCTTTCTTT. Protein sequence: CATAEGANTEAFF.

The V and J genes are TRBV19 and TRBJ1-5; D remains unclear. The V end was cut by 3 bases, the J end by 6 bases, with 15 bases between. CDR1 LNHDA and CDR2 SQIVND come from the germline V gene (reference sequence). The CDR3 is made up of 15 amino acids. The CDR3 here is CASSIPKQRGQPQHF. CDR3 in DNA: TGTGCCAGTAGTATCCCAAAACAACGGGGTCAGCCCCAGCATTTT. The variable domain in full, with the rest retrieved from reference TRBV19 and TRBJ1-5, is DGGITQSPKYLFRKEGQNVTLSCEQNLNHDAMYWYRQDPGQGLRLIYYSQIVNDFQKGDIAEGYSVSREKKESFPLTVTSAQKNPTAFYLCASSIPKQRGQPQHFGDGTRLSIL.

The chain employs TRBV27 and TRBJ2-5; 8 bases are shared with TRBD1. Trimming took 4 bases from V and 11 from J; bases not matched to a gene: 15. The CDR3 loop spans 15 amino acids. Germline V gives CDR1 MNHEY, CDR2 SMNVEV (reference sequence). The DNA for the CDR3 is TGTGCCAGCAGTTCCATCCCTGACAGGGGAAAAGAGCAGTACTTC. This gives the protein CASSSIPDRGKEQYF.

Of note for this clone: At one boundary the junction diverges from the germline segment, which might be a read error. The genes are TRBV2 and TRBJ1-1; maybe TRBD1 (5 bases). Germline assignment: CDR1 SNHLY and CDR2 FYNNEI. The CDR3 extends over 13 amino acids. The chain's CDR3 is CATSGQGNTEAFF. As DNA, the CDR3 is TGTGCCACCAGTGGGCAGGGGAACACTGAAGCTTTCTTT.

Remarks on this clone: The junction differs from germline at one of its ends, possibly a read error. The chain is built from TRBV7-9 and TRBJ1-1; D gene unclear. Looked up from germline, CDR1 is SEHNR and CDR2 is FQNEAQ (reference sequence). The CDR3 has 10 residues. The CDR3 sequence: CSSSDTVAFF. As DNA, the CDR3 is TGTTCCAGCAGCGATACAGTGGCTTTCTTT.

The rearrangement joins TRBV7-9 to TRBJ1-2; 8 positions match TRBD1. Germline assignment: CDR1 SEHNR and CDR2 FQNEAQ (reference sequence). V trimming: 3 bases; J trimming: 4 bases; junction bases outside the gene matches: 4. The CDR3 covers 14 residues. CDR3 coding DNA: TGTGCCAGCAGCTTCCCCGGACAGGGCTATGGCTACACCTTC. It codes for CASSFPGQGYGYTF. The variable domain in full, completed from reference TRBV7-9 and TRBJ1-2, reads DTGVSQNPRHKITKRGQNVTFRCDPISEHNRLYWYRQTLGQGPEFLTYFQNEAQLEKSRLLSDRFSAERPKGSFSTLEIQRTEQGDSAMYLCASSFPGQGYGYTFGSGTRLTVV.

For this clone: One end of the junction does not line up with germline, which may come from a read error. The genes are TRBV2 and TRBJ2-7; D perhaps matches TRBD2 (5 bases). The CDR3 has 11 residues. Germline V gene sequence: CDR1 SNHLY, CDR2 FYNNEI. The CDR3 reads CASGQRLKSDF. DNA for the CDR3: TGTGCCAGCGGCCAGCGGTTAAAGTCGGACTTC.

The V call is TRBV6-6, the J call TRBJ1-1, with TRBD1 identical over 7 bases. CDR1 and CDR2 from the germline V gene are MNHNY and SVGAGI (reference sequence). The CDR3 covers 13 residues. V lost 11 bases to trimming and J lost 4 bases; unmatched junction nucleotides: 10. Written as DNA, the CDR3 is TGTGCCGGAGGACAGGCTGACACCACTGAAGCTTTCTTT. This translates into CAGGQADTTEAFF.

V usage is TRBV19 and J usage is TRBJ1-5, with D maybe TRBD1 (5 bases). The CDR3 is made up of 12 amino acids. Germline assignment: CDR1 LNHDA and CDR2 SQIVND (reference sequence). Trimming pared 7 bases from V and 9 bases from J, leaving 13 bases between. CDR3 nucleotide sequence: TGTGCCAGTACTGGGGGGAGGTGGCCCCAGCATTTT. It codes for CASTGGRWPQHF.

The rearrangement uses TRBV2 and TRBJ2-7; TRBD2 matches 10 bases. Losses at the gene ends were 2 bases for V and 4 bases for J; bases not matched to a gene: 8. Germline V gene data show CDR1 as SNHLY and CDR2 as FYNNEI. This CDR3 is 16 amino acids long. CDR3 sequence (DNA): TGTGCCAGCAGTGAAATGGGTCTAGCGGGGGTTTACGAGCAGTACTTC. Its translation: CASSEMGLAGVYEQYF.

CDR3 bases: TGTGCCAGTAGTATGGCAGTTAACACCGGGGAGCTGTTTTTT. Translation gives CASSMAVNTGELFF. The genes are TRBV19 and TRBJ2-2; D unresolved. Per the germline V gene, CDR1 is LNHDA and CDR2 is SQIVND (reference sequence). The CDR3 is 14 residues long. Deletions cut 3 bases from V and 2 bases from J, with 7 bases between.

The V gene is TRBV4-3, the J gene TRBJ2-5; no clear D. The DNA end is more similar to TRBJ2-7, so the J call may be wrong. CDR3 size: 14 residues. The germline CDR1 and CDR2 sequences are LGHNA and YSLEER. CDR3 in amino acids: CASSQDAGDYEQYF. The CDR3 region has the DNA TGCGCCAGCAGCCAAGATGCCGGCGACTACGAGCAGTACTTC.

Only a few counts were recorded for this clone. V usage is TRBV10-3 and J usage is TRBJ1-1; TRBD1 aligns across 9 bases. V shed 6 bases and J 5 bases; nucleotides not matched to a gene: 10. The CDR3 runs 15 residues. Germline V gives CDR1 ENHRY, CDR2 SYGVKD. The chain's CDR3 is CAIRTGTGRGTEAFF. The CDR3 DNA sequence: TGTGCCATCAGGACCGGGACAGGGCGGGGGACTGAAGCTTTCTTT.

CDR3 in DNA: TGTGCCAGCAGCCTCCTGCCGGTCACCTCTGGAAACACCATATATTTT. Translated, it gives CASSLLPVTSGNTIYF. The chain employs TRBV7-2 and TRBJ1-3; unclear D gene. The CDR3 extends over 16 amino acids. The ends were cut back, 5 bases at V and 0 bases at J, with 14 bases in the middle. Looked up from germline, CDR1 is SGHTA and CDR2 is FQGNSA.

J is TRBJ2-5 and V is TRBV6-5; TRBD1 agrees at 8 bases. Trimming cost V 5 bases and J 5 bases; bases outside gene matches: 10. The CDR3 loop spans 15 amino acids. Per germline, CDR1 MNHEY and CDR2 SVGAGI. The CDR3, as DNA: TGTGCCAGCAGTGGAGGACAGGGAATGCGGGAGACCCAGTACTTC. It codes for CASSGGQGMRETQYF.

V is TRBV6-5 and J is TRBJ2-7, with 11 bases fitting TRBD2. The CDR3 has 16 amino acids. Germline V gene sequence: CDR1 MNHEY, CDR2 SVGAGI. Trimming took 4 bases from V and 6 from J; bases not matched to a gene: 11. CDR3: CASSSRGRLAGGEQYF. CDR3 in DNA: TGTGCCAGCAGTTCTCGGGGTCGGCTAGCGGGAGGCGAGCAGTACTTC.

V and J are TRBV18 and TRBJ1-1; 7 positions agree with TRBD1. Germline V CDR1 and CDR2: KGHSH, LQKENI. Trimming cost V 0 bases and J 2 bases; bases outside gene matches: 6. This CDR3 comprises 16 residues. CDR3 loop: CASSPPTGSRNTEAFF. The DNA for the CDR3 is TGTGCCAGCTCACCACCGACAGGGTCACGAAACACTGAAGCTTTCTTT.

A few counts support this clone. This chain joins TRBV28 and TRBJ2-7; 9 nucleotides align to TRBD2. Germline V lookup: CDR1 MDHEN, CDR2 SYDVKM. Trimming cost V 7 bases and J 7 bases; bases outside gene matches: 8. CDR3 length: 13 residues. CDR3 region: CASIPAGGREQYF. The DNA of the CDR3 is TGTGCCAGCATCCCCGCGGGAGGGCGTGAGCAGTACTTC.

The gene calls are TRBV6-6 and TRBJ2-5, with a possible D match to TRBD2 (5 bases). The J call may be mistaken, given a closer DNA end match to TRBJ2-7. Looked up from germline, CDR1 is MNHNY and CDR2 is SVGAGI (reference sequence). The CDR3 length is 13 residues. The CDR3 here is CASSPRGSYEQYF. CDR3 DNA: TGTGCCAGCAGCCCCCGGGGTTCCTACGAGCAGTACTTC.

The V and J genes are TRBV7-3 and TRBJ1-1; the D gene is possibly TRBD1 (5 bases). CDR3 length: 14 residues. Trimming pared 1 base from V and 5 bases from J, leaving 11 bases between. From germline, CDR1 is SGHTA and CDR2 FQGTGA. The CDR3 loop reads CASSLRSGGTEAFF. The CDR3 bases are TGTGCCAGCAGCTTAAGGTCGGGGGGTACTGAAGCTTTCTTT.

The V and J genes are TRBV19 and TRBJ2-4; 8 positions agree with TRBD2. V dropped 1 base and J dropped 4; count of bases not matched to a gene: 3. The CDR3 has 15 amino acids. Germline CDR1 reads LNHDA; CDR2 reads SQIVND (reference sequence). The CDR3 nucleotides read TGTGCCAGTAGTATAGTGGCGGGGGGAAAAAACATTCAGTACTTC. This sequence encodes CASSIVAGGKNIQYF.

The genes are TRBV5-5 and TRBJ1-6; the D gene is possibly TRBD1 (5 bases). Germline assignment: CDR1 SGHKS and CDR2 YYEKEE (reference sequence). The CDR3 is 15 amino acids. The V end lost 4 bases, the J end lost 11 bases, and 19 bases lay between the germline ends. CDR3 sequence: CASSHGTVQGPPLHF. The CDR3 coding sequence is TGTGCCAGCAGCCATGGGACTGTCCAGGGCCCACCCCTCCACTTT.

CDR3 nucleotides: TGTGCCAGCGGAACGGGACTAGTCGAGCAGTACTTC. Translated, it gives CASGTGLVEQYF. The rearrangement joins TRBV28 to TRBJ2-7, with TRBD2 matching over 8 bases. The CDR3 is made up of 12 amino acids. V trimming: 8 bases; J trimming: 6 bases; junction bases outside the gene matches: 6. Germline V lookup: CDR1 MDHEN, CDR2 SYDVKM.